This TCR beta chain originates from a study of PD-1 blockade in classical Hodgkin lymphoma. Regarding the study as a whole: Newly diagnosed patients were said to have less baseline TCR diversity than healthy donors did.

Profiling relied on immunoSEQ multiplex PCR, and the TCRdb table lists in-frame clones only, not all of them. The data contain 57,000 or so clones, around 88% of them singletons. In the case of this clone: No antigen is known for it.

Every one of the patients relapsed after autologous stem cell transplantation (brentuximab vedotin exposure was variable). CDR1 and CDR2 from the germline V gene are MDHEN and SYDVKM. The CDR3 consists of 16 residues. V lost 5 bases and J lost 2; bases outside the gene matches: 11. V gene TRBV28 combines with J gene TRBJ1-2; 7 nucleotides line up with TRBD1. This TCR derives from a human donor with classical Hodgkin lymphoma. The specimen comprised peripheral blood mononuclear cells (PBMCs), sampled at baseline. The CDR3 bases are TGTGCCAGCAGTCCCGTGACAGGGATTTTGAACTATGGCTACACCTTC. This gives the protein CASSPVTGILNYGYTF.